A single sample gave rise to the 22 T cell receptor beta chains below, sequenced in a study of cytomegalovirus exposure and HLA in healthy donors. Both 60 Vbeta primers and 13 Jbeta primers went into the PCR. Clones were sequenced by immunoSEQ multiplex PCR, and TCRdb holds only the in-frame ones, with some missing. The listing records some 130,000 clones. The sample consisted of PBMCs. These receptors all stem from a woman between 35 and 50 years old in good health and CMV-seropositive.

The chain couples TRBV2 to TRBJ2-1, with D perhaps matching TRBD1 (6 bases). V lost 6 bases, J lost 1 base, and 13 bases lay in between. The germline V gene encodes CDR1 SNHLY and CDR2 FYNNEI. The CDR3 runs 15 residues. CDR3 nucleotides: TGTGCCAGCAGGATCGACAGGAATTCCTACAATGAGCAGTTCTTC. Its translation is CASRIDRNSYNEQFF.

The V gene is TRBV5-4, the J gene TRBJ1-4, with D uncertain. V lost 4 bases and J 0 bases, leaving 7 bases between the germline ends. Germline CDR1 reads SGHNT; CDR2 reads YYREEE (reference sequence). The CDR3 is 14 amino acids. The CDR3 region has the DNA TGTGCCAGCAGCGCACAAGCAACTAATGAAAAACTGTTTTTT. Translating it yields CASSAQATNEKLFF. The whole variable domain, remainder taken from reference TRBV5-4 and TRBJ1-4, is ETGVTQSPTHLIKTRGQQVTLRCSSQSGHNTVSWYQQALGQGPQFIFQYYREEENGRGNFPPRFSGLQFPNYSSELNVNALELDDSALYLCASSAQATNEKLFFGSGTQLSVL.

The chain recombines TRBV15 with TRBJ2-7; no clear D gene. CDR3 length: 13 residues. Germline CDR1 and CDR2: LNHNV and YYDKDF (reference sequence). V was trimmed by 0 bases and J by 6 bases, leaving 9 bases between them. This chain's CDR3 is CATSRERTTEQYF. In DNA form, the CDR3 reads TGTGCCACCAGCAGAGAGAGAACCACCGAGCAGTACTTC.

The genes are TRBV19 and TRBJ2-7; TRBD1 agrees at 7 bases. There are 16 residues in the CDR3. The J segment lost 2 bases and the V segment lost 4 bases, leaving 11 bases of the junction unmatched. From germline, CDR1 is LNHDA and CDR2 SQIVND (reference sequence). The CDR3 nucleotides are TGTGCCAGTAGTACTAACAGGGGTGAGGGCACCTACGAGCAGTACTTC. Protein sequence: CASSTNRGEGTYEQYF.

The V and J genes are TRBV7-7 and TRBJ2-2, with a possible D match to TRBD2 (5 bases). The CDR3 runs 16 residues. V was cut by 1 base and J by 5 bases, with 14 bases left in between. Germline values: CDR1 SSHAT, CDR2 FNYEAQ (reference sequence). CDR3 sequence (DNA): TGTGCCAGCAGCTTAGGAGGGAGCGCAGGAACCGGGGAGCTGTTTTTT. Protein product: CASSLGGSAGTGELFF. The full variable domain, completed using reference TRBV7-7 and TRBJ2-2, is GAGVSQSPRYKVTKRGQDVTLRCDPISSHATLYWYQQALGQGPEFLTYFNYEAQPDKSGLPSDRFSAERPEGSISTLTIQRTEQRDSAMYRCASSLGGSAGTGELFFGEGSRLTVL.

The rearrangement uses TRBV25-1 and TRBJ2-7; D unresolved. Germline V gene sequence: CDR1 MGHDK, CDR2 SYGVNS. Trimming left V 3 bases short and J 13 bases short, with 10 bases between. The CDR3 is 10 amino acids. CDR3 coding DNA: TGTGCCAGCAGTGACGGAGTAATCTACTTC. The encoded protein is CASSDGVIYF.

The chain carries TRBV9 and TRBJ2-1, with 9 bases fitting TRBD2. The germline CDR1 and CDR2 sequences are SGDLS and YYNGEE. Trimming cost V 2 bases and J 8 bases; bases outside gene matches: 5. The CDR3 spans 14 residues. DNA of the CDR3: TGTGCCAGCAGCGTCGCCGGGACTAGCTATGAGCAGTTCTTC. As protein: CASSVAGTSYEQFF.

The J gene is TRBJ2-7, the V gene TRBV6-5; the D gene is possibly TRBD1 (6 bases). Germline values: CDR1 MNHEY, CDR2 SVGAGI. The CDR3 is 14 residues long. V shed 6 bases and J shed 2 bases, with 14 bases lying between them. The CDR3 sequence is CASSSGTSAYEQYF. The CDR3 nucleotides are TGTGCCAGCAGCTCCGGGACATCCGCCTACGAGCAGTACTTC.

The DNA for the CDR3 is TGTGCCAGCAGCCAACTATCGACTAGCGGGAGGGACGAGCAGTACTTC. It translates to CASSQLSTSGRDEQYF. The chain carries TRBV4-2 and TRBJ2-7, with 14 bases that match TRBD2. Germline loops: CDR1 LGHNA, CDR2 YNFKEQ. Trimming took 2 bases from V and 5 from J; bases not matched to a gene: 5. The CDR3 loop spans 16 amino acids.

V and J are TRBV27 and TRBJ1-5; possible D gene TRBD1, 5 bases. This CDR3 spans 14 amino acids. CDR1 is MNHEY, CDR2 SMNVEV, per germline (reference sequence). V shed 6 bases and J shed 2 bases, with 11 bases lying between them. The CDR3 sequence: CASSSGQGNQPQHF. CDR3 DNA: TGTGCCAGCAGCTCCGGACAAGGCAATCAGCCCCAGCATTTT.

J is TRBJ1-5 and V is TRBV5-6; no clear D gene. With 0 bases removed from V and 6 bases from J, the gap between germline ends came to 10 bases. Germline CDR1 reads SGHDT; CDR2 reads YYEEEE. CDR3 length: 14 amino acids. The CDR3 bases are TGTGCCAGCAGCTTGGGCAGCGTTTCTCAGCCCCAGCATTTT. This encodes CASSLGSVSQPQHF.

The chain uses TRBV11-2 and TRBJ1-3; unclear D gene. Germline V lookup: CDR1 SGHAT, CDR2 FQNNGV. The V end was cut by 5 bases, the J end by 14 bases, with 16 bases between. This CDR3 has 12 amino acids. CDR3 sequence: CASSAITGSVYF. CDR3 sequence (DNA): TGTGCCAGCAGCGCCATAACCGGGTCCGTATATTTT.

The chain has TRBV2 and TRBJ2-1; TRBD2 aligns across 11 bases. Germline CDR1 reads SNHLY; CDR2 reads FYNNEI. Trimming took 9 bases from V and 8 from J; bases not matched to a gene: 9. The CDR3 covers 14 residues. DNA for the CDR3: TGTGCCAGTGTAGCGGGAGGGCCCCTCTATGAGCAGTTCTTC. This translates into CASVAGGPLYEQFF.

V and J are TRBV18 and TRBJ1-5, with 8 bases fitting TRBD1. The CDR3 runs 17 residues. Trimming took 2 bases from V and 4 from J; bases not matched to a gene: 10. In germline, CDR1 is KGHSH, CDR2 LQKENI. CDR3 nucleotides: TGTGCCAGCTCACCAAACCCCGGGACAGGATCAAATCAGCCCCAGCATTTT. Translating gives CASSPNPGTGSNQPQHF.

This CDR3 is CSVEDLVLWAQETQYF. CDR3 DNA sequence: TGCAGCGTTGAAGATCTGGTTCTGTGGGCCCAAGAGACCCAGTACTTC. The chain employs TRBV29-1 and TRBJ2-5; D not certain. Germline V gene sequence: CDR1 SQVTM, CDR2 ANQGSEA. The CDR3 is 16 residues long. V was cut by 0 bases and J by 1 base, with 15 bases left in between.

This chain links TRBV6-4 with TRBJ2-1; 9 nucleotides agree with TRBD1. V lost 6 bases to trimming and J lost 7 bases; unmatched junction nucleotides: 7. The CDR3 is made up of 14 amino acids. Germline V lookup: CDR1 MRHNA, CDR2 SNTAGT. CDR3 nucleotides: TGTGCCAGCAGCGGGGACAGGGCTTCGAATGAGCAGTTCTTC. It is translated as CASSGDRASNEQFF.

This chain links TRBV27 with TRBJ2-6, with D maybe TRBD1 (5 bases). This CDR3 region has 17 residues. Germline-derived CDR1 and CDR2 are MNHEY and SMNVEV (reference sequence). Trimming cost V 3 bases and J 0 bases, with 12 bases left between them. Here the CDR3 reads CASSFWGRSSGANVLTF. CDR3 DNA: TGTGCCAGCAGTTTCTGGGGCCGAAGCTCTGGGGCCAACGTCCTGACTTTC.

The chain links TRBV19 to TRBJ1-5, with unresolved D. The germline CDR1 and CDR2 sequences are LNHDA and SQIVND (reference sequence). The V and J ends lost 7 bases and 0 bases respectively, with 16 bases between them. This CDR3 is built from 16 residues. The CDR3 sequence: CASTRRQGYSNQPQHF. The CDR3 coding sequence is TGTGCCAGTACCCGGAGGCAAGGGTATAGCAATCAGCCCCAGCATTTT. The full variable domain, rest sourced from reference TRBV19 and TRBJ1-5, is DGGITQSPKYLFRKEGQNVTLSCEQNLNHDAMYWYRQDPGQGLRLIYYSQIVNDFQKGDIAEGYSVSREKKESFPLTVTSAQKNPTAFYLCASTRRQGYSNQPQHFGDGTRLSIL.

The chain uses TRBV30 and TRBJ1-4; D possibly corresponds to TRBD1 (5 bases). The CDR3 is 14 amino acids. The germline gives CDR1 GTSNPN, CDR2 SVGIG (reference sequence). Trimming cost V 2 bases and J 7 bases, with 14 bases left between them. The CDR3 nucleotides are TGTGCCTGGAGTCAGGGCGCCCCCGGTGAAAAACTGTTTTTT. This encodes CAWSQGAPGEKLFF.

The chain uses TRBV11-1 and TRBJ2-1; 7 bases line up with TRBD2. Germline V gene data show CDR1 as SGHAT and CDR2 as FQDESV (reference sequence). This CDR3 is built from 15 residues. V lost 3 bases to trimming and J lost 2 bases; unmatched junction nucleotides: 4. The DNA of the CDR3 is TGTGCCAGCAGCTTGCGACTAGCCACCTACAATGAGCAGTTCTTC. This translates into CASSLRLATYNEQFF.

The CDR3 nucleotides read TGTGCCAGTAGTCACCGGACAGGGGAAGGAACTGAAGCTTTCTTT. It specifies CASSHRTGEGTEAFF. This chain links TRBV19 with TRBJ1-1; 9 nucleotides line up with TRBD1. CDR3 length equals 15 residues. V shed 5 bases and J 5 bases; nucleotides not matched to a gene: 9. Germline CDR1 reads LNHDA; CDR2 reads SQIVND (reference sequence).

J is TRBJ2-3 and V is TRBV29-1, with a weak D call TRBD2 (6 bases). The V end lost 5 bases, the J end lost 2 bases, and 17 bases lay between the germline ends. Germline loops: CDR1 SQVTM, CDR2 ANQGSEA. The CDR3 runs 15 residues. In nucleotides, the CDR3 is TGCAGCGTTATAATAGCGGCCCGATCCACAGATACGCAGTATTTT. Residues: CSVIIAARSTDTQYF.